The rows below give T cell receptor beta chains drawn from one sample of a study of identical twins. TCRdb processed the 5' RACE reads anew with MiXCR; each CDR3 protein has one entry. The sample lists hundreds of thousands of distinct CDR3 sequences, 15% to 20% occurring once. The same data also contributed to another study, on T cells expressing NK-cell markers.

The sample comprised PBMCs. All receptors come from a woman aged 18-30 years in good health. Both conserved end residues are trimmed from each CDR3. Size is omitted from some rows. Given values are once, few, many or a class for expanded clones.

TRBV5-1 | NA | ASSFYRDRVGYEQY
TRBV2 | few | ASTLGVYGYT
TRBV5-4 | NA | ASSLGGTGHYGYT
TRBV20-1 | few | SAYRAGLGLNEQF
TRBV29-1 | NA | SVDRLAGGTYQETQY
TRBV20-1 | NA | SARGGTSGSIEGDEQF
TRBV7-9 | many | ASSLWEGEQY
TRBV20-1 | NA | SARDPGGHGETQY
TRBV6-1 | NA | ASSENRGGTEAF
TRBV18 | NA | ASSQTYEQF
TRBV7-2 | NA | ASSLVAQSYNEQF
TRBV29-1 | NA | SVEDIGPVGSSSYEQY
TRBV4-3 | NA | ASSQGGWYSAGERTDTQY
TRBV21-1 | NA | ASSKSPRTPGSNTQY
TRBV9 | NA | ASNRGPRETQY
TRBV20-1 | NA | SAFPRVGGGTQY
TRBV2 | NA | ASSAGRETQY
TRBV5-1 | few | ASTGTFNYGYT
TRBV20-1 | NA | SARTVTGELF
TRBV12-3/TRBV12-4 | few | ASTGRHSALH
TRBV29-1 | few | SVVEGSGLQETQY
TRBV20-1 | NA | SARDTAGETQY
TRBV9 | few | ASSDRVRGASTEAF
TRBV5-1 | few | ASRQETNTGELF
TRBV6-1 | NA | ASTRLAGNNEQF
TRBV11-2 | few | ASSPTVGDRTSEAF